These 27 T cell receptor beta chains were all obtained from the same sample, sequenced in a study of CD8+ T cells in alopecia areata. RNA was isolated and reverse transcribed to cDNA, the sequencing template. TCRdb keeps only in-frame clones here, not all; method: immunoSEQ multiplex PCR. This table has around 270,000 clones, 58% appearing once. Treatment indicated: oral pan-JAK inhibitor, 5-10 mg twice daily. The sample was CD4+ T cells sorted from blood, taken at week 24, from a patient treated with tofacitinib. These receptors all stem from a human donor with alopecia areata.

This clone is a singleton in its sample. The rearrangement joins TRBV7-2 to TRBJ2-7; TRBD2 is a possible D gene (5 bases). CDR3 length: 14 amino acids. The germline gives CDR1 SGHTA, CDR2 FQGNSA. Trimming took off 5 bases at V and 0 bases at J, with 11 bases between the two ends. The CDR3 DNA is TGTGCCAGCAGCCCAGGCGGGCGCTCCTACGAGCAGTACTTC. Translation: CASSPGGRSYEQYF. The entire variable domain, with the rest obtained from reference TRBV7-2 and TRBJ2-7, is as follows: GAGVSQSPSNKVTEKGKDVELRCDPISGHTALYWYRQSLGQGLEFLIYFQGNSAPDKSGLPSDRFSAERTGGSVSTLTIQRTQQEDSAVYLCASSPGGRSYEQYFGPGTRLTVT.

This clone was found a few times. The chain has TRBV6-1 and TRBJ1-5; D remains ambiguous. Germline CDR1 is MNHNS and CDR2 is SASEGT. CDR3 length: 14 amino acids. Trimming pared 2 bases from V and 0 bases from J, leaving 5 bases between. The CDR3 reads CASSEYNSNQPQHF. CDR3 DNA: TGTGCCAGCAGTGAATACAATAGCAATCAGCCCCAGCATTTT.

The V call is TRBV6-5, the J call TRBJ1-1; perhaps TRBD1 as D (6 bases). The CDR3 consists of 14 residues. V shed 2 bases and J shed 1 base, with 8 bases lying between them. CDR1 is MNHEY and CDR2 is SVGAGI in the germline V gene. The CDR3: CASSYRQANTEAFF. Here the CDR3 DNA reads TGTGCCAGCAGTTACCGACAGGCGAACACTGAAGCTTTCTTT.

V and J are TRBV25-1 and TRBJ2-1; TRBD2 is a possible D gene (7 bases). This CDR3 has 15 amino acids. Deletions cut 4 bases from V and 2 bases from J, with 12 bases between. Germline-derived CDR1 and CDR2 are MGHDK and SYGVNS. CDR3 sequence: CASSAYGGPYNEQFF. The DNA for the CDR3 is TGTGCCAGCAGTGCATACGGGGGGCCCTACAATGAGCAGTTCTTC.

The rearrangement links TRBV14 to TRBJ2-5, with D perhaps TRBD2 (5 bases). CDR1 and CDR2 from the germline V gene are SGHDN and FVKESK. This CDR3 spans 15 amino acids. The V gene lost 0 bases and the J gene lost 11 bases, with 19 bases spanning the gap. The CDR3 protein is CASSQDGGWVGEQYF. The CDR3, as DNA: TGTGCCAGCAGCCAAGACGGCGGGTGGGTCGGGGAGCAGTACTTC.

This clone was detected only a few times. J is TRBJ2-7 and V is TRBV29-1, with TRBD2 as a possible D gene (6 bases). Germline V gene lookup returns CDR1 SQVTM and CDR2 ANQGSEA. This CDR3 contains 15 residues. Trimming took 0 bases from V and 4 from J, leaving 16 bases between them. The CDR3 DNA reads as TGCAGCGTTGAAGATCCGGCTGGGGAGGCGTACGAGCAGTACTTC. Amino acid sequence: CSVEDPAGEAYEQYF.

V usage is TRBV7-2 and J usage is TRBJ2-1, with D perhaps TRBD2 (6 bases). From germline, CDR1 is SGHTA and CDR2 FQGNSA. Deletions cut 2 bases from V and 7 bases from J, with 21 bases between. There are 17 residues in the CDR3. CDR3 bases: TGTGCCAGCAGCTTAATGGGGCGCCAGGGAGGCAAAAATGAGCAGTTCTTC. Protein sequence: CASSLMGRQGGKNEQFF. Full variable domain (missing parts from reference TRBV7-2 and TRBJ2-1): GAGVSQSPSNKVTEKGKDVELRCDPISGHTALYWYRQSLGQGLEFLIYFQGNSAPDKSGLPSDRFSAERTGGSVSTLTIQRTQQEDSAVYLCASSLMGRQGGKNEQFFGPGTRLTVL.

This chain links TRBV7-9 with TRBJ2-3; 10 nucleotides agree with TRBD2. Germline CDR1 and CDR2: SEHNR and FQNEAQ (reference sequence). The CDR3 spans 17 residues. The J segment lost 4 bases and the V segment lost 5 bases, leaving 12 bases of the junction unmatched. The CDR3 DNA sequence: TGTGCCAGCAGCCTAGGGGATCTAGCGGGGGCGTCAGATACGCAGTATTTT. This gives the protein CASSLGDLAGASDTQYF.

The chain joins TRBV2 to TRBJ1-1, with D possibly being TRBD1 (5 bases). V dropped 6 bases and J dropped 2 bases, with 13 bases sitting between them. This CDR3 has 14 amino acids. Germline V gene lookup returns CDR1 SNHLY and CDR2 FYNNEI. Here the CDR3 DNA reads TGTGCCAGCAGGCCCAGGGCTTCAAACACTGAAGCTTTCTTT. It codes for CASRPRASNTEAFF.

This clone was found once. This chain uses TRBV2 with TRBJ2-5, with a tentative D call TRBD2 (5 bases). The CDR3 has 13 amino acids. V lost 4 bases and J 5 bases, leaving 11 bases between the germline ends. From germline, CDR1 is SNHLY and CDR2 FYNNEI. CDR3 in DNA: TGTGCCAGCAGTGCACCCCGAGGGGAGACCCAGTACTTC. The encoded protein is CASSAPRGETQYF.

This rearrangement joins TRBV5-6 to TRBJ1-2; a possible D gene is TRBD1 (5 bases). From germline, CDR1 is SGHDT and CDR2 YYEEEE. CDR3 length equals 13 residues. Trimming took 2 bases from V and 6 from J, leaving 11 bases between them. The CDR3 here is CASSFGTRDGYTF. The CDR3 DNA reads as TGTGCCAGCAGCTTCGGGACCCGGGATGGCTACACCTTC.

This clone was counted a few times. J is TRBJ1-5 and V is TRBV5-5, with D unresolved. The CDR3 totals 15 residues. The germline V gene has CDR1 SGHKS and CDR2 YYEKEE (reference sequence). The V and J ends lost 2 bases and 5 bases respectively, with 14 bases between them. The CDR3 loop reads CASSLSLYLDQPQHF. As DNA, the CDR3 is TGTGCCAGCAGCTTATCCTTATACCTGGATCAGCCCCAGCATTTT.

V gene TRBV29-1 combines with J gene TRBJ2-1, with 15 positions matching TRBD2. Germline V lookup: CDR1 SQVTM, CDR2 ANQGSEA. V shed 4 bases, J shed 0 bases, and the junction held 4 bases outside the gene matches. The CDR3 is 17 residues long. For the CDR3, the DNA is TGCAGCGTTGGCGGGACTAGCGGGGGGCACTCCTACAATGAGCAGTTCTTC. It codes for CSVGGTSGGHSYNEQFF.

The rearrangement uses TRBV6-5 and TRBJ2-3; tentatively, D is TRBD2 (6 bases). The CDR3 consists of 12 residues. CDR1 and CDR2 (germline): MNHEY, SVGAGI. V was pared by 5 bases and J by 8 bases, with 11 bases between. The CDR3 region has the DNA TGTGCCAGCAGTCCCCAGGGAGGTACGCAGTATTTT. It encodes CASSPQGGTQYF.

Only a few counts were recorded for this clone. V is TRBV10-3 and J is TRBJ2-3; TRBD1 might be the D (6 bases). CDR1 and CDR2 (germline): ENHRY, SYGVKD. Trimming left V 10 bases short and J 3 bases short, with 11 bases between. The CDR3 covers 12 residues. This CDR3 is CATGTNTDTQYF. CDR3 nucleotide sequence: TGTGCCACCGGGACAAATACAGATACGCAGTATTTT.

This chain links TRBV4-1 with TRBJ1-2; tentative D call: TRBD1 (6 bases). Trimming shortened V by 4 bases and J by 7 bases, and 28 bases separated the two germline ends. Germline V CDR1 and CDR2: MGHRA, YSYEKL. There are 18 residues in the CDR3. CDR3 sequence reads: CASSRIQGTGTLSGGYTF. The CDR3 DNA sequence: TGCGCCAGCAGCCGAATCCAGGGGACCGGGACCCTCTCGGGTGGCTACACCTTC.

J is TRBJ2-2 and V is TRBV5-4; 7 bases map to TRBD2. J lost 4 bases, V lost 0 bases, and 3 bases had no gene match. The CDR3 has 15 residues. Germline CDR1 reads SGHNT; CDR2 reads YYREEE (reference sequence). The CDR3 region has the DNA TGTGCCAGCAGCTTGGAGGCTAGCGGCACCGGGGAGCTGTTTTTT. Translated, it gives CASSLEASGTGELFF.

This clone was seen more than once but under ten times. V usage is TRBV29-1 and J usage is TRBJ1-2, with TRBD1 identical over 7 bases. Germline-derived CDR1 and CDR2 are SQVTM and ANQGSEA. Unmatched junction bases numbered 4, after V lost 6 bases and J lost 6 bases. The CDR3 extends over 11 amino acids. The CDR3 DNA follows: TGCAGCGTCCGACAGGGTCATGGCTACACCTTC. Translated, it gives CSVRQGHGYTF.

The chain links TRBV6-1 to TRBJ2-1; D gene ambiguous. Germline assignment: CDR1 MNHNS and CDR2 SASEGT. Trimming took 1 base from V and 9 from J, leaving 13 bases between them. This CDR3 spans 14 amino acids. The CDR3 DNA sequence: TGTGCCAGCAGTGAAGGCGGCCTGATGGGTGAGCAGTTCTTC. Translation gives CASSEGGLMGEQFF.

This clone showed up just a few times. The DNA of the CDR3 is TGTGCCTGGAGGGGACAGGGGGCTGGGGCCAACGTCCTGACTTTC. This sequence encodes CAWRGQGAGANVLTF. This chain connects TRBV30 to TRBJ2-6, with 11 bases identical to TRBD1. J gave up 2 bases and V 3 bases, and 0 bases lay outside the gene matches. Germline lookup yields CDR1 GTSNPN and CDR2 SVGIG (reference sequence). There are 15 residues in the CDR3.

The chain couples TRBV7-2 to TRBJ2-1, with 7 bases aligning to TRBD2. Losses at the gene ends were 5 bases for V and 9 bases for J; bases not matched to a gene: 7. Germline-derived CDR1 and CDR2 are SGHTA and FQGNSA. The CDR3 totals 13 residues. The CDR3, as DNA: TGTGCCAGCAGCCCCACGGGACTACTTGAGCAGTTCTTC. It yields the protein CASSPTGLLEQFF.

The V and J genes are TRBV27 and TRBJ2-5; 7 nucleotides line up with TRBD1. This CDR3 is 14 amino acids long. Germline assignment: CDR1 MNHEY and CDR2 SMNVEV (reference sequence). The V gene end was trimmed by 6 bases and the J gene end by 4 bases; junction bases not matched to a gene: 8. For the CDR3, the DNA is TGTGCCAGCAGCGAAAACAGGGGTGGAGAGACCCAGTACTTC. It encodes CASSENRGGETQYF.

On this clone: Within the sample, other DNA sequences also encode this same CDR3. The chain uses TRBV9 and TRBJ1-2, with TRBD1 identical over 9 bases. The CDR3 is 14 amino acids. Germline trimming cut 2 bases from V and 2 bases from J; bases unmatched to any gene: 1. Germline lookup yields CDR1 SGDLS and CDR2 YYNGEE. CDR3 loop: CASSVGQGNYGYTF. CDR3 sequence (DNA): TGTGCCAGCAGCGTCGGACAGGGGAACTATGGCTACACCTTC.

This chain joins TRBV30 and TRBJ2-3; no reliable D call. Germline V gene lookup returns CDR1 GTSNPN and CDR2 SVGIG (reference sequence). The CDR3 contains 12 residues. V lost 3 bases to trimming and J lost 2 bases, with 6 bases between them. Here the CDR3 reads CAWRRYTDTQYF. For the CDR3, the DNA is TGTGCCTGGAGAAGATACACAGATACGCAGTATTTT.

This clone appeared once. J is TRBJ2-1 and V is TRBV6-5; D unclear. In germline, CDR1 is MNHEY, CDR2 SVGAGI. The V end lost 8 bases, the J end lost 2 bases, and 13 bases lay between the germline ends. The CDR3 extends over 14 amino acids. The CDR3 region is CASRSPTAYNEQFF. CDR3 coding DNA: TGTGCCAGCCGTTCTCCTACAGCCTACAATGAGCAGTTCTTC.

The CDR3 DNA is TGTGCCTGGAGTGGAAGGGGTTTCGGTAATCAGCCCCAGCATTTT. Translated: CAWSGRGFGNQPQHF. The gene calls are TRBV30 and TRBJ1-5; possibly TRBD1 for D (5 bases). The CDR3 extends over 15 amino acids. V was shortened by 1 base and J by 4 bases, with 14 bases between the two germline ends. CDR1 GTSNPN and CDR2 SVGIG come from the germline V gene (reference sequence).

This clone was seen more than once but under ten times. The rearrangement links TRBV7-8 to TRBJ2-3; D uncertain. The CDR3 covers 13 residues. The V gene lost 0 bases and the J gene lost 6 bases, with 7 bases spanning the gap. Per the germline V gene, CDR1 is SGHVS and CDR2 is FQNEAQ. CDR3 DNA sequence: TGTGCCAGCAGCTTAGCACTGGAGGATACGCAGTATTTT. It codes for CASSLALEDTQYF.